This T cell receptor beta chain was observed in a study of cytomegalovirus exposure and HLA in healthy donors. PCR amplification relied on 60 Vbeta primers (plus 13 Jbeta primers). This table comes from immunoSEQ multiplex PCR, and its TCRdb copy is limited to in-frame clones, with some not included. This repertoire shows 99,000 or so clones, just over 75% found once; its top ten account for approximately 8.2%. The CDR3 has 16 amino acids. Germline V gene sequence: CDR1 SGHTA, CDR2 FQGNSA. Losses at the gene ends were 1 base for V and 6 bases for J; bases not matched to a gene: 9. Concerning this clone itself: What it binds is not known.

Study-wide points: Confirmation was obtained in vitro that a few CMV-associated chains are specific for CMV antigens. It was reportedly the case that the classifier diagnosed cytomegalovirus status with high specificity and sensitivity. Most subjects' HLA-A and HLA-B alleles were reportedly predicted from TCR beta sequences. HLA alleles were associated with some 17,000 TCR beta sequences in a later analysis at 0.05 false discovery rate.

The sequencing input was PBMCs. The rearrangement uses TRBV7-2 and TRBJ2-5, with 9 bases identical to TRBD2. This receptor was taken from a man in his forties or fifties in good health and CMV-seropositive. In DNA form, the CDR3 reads TGTGCCAGCAGCTTAGAGGGCGGGGGGGCCTTGAAGACCCAGTACTTC. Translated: CASSLEGGGALKTQYF.